Sequencing of this TCR beta chain was carried out in a study of shared clonotypes between healthy human individuals. The CDR3 runs to 15 residues. Germline assignment: CDR1 MNHEY and CDR2 SVGAGI. V lost 6 bases, J lost 7 bases, and 8 bases stayed unmatched. Here immunoSEQ multiplex PCR was the method, and the copy in TCRdb shows in-frame clones only, minus some. The sample lists about 1.5 million clones; approximately 98% were seen once. The sample taken for sequencing was naive CD4+ T cells sorted from blood. Described subset: CD45RA+ positively selected. The source of this sequence is a man in his thirties or forties in good health. This chain uses TRBV6-5 with TRBJ2-3; 12 bases are shared with TRBD2. Here the CDR3 DNA reads TGTGCCAGCAGAGTGACTAGCGGGAGTTCTAATACGCAGTATTTT. It is translated as CASRVTSGSSNTQYF.